This TCR beta chain originates from a study of early T cells in non-severe SARS-CoV-2 infection. As for the study in general: Whole-blood bulk RNA, unsorted, was sequenced, and chains were unpaired.

Study-level results: VDJdb matching favored anti-spike CD8 responses, missing private and CD4 specificities.

V was shortened by 1 base and J by 2 bases, with 14 bases between the two germline ends. The CDR3 spans 16 residues. Germline loops: CDR1 SSHAT, CDR2 FNYEAQ (reference sequence). To note about this clonotype: Its antigen is still unknown.

cDNA molecules, individually, were tagged with unique molecular identifiers. TCRdb redid the calling of the 5' RACE reads with MiXCR, one entry per CDR3 protein. The sample consists of roughly 65,000 distinct CDR3 sequences, 11% of them appearing once. This chain uses TRBV7-7 with TRBJ2-5; D perhaps matches TRBD2 (6 bases). The TCR originated in an adult who was a healthcare worker with PCR-confirmed SARS-CoV-2 infection or an uninfected control (not recorded which). Sequencing was carried out using whole blood. The CDR3 protein is CASSLGRGVSQETQYF. The CDR3, as DNA: TGTGCCAGCAGCTTAGGGCGCGGGGTTTCGCAAGAGACCCAGTACTTC. Using reference TRBV7-7 and TRBJ2-5 for the parts outside the CDR3, the full variable domain is GAGVSQSPRYKVTKRGQDVTLRCDPISSHATLYWYQQALGQGPEFLTYFNYEAQPDKSGLPSDRFSAERPEGSISTLTIQRTEQRDSAMYRCASSLGRGVSQETQYFGPGTRLLVL.